The text below deals with one TCR beta chain. Profiling relied on immunoSEQ multiplex PCR, and the TCRdb table lists in-frame clones only, not all of them. The sample has around 60,000 clones, more than 75% seen once. The record originates from a study of PD-1 blockade in classical Hodgkin lymphoma. The CDR3 contains 16 residues. CDR1 SNHLY and CDR2 FYNNEI come from the germline V gene. V was shortened by 5 bases and J by 6 bases, with 20 bases between the two germline ends. All trial patients relapsed after autologous stem cell transplantation. Sequencing was performed on peripheral blood mononuclear cells (PBMCs), taken before the second cycle of nivolumab. This TCR was recovered from a human donor with classical Hodgkin lymphoma. The chain is built from TRBV2 and TRBJ1-5, with D perhaps TRBD1 (5 bases). The CDR3 region has the DNA TGTGCCAGCAGTCCTCCCGACGGGGGTCGGGGTCAGCCCCAGCATTTT. Translated: CASSPPDGGRGQPQHF. Together with reference TRBV2 and TRBJ1-5, the CDR3 gives the full variable domain: EPEVTQTPSHQVTQMGQEVILRCVPISNHLYFYWYRQILGQKVEFLVSFYNNEISEKSEIFDDQFSVERPDGSNFTLKIRSTKLEDSAMYFCASSPPDGGRGQPQHFGDGTRLSIL.